Each of the 15 T cell receptor beta chains below was sequenced from the same sample in a study of CD8+CD57+ T cells in acquired aplastic anemia. TCR beta VDJ and CDR3 profiling used genomic DNA as template. TCRdb fed the reads into MiXCR, producing one record per CDR3 protein. The data contain about 180,000 distinct CDR3 sequences, 55% to 65% of them singletons. Those patients picked for sequencing had displayed CD8+CD57+ cell expansion on flow cytometry. Material: sorted CD4+, CD8+, or CD8+CD57+ T cells (not recorded which) from PBMCs. The receptors here all came from a human donor with aplastic anemia.

This clonotype appeared a single time. V and J are TRBV9 and TRBJ2-7; D is possibly TRBD1 (6 bases). Germline CDR1 SGDLS, CDR2 YYNGEE. The CDR3 has 15 amino acids. Between the trimmed V and J ends, which lost 0 bases and 3 bases, there was a span of 13 bases. For the CDR3, the DNA is TGTGCCAGCAGCGTAGGGACAGAGGGCAACTACGAGCAGTACTTC. Its translation: CASSVGTEGNYEQYF.

This chain's CDR3 is CASSLAPGQENSPLHF. CDR3 in DNA: TGTGCCAGCAGCTTAGCTCCGGGACAAGAGAATTCACCCCTCCACTTT. The rearrangement links TRBV11-2 to TRBJ1-6; D may be TRBD1 (6 bases). The germline gives CDR1 SGHAT, CDR2 FQNNGV. The ends were cut back, 1 base at V and 7 bases at J, with 14 bases in the middle. CDR3 length equals 16 residues.

The gene calls are TRBV7-8 and TRBJ2-7; D is unclear. Between the trimmed V and J ends, which lost 4 bases and 3 bases, there was a span of 10 bases. Germline loops: CDR1 SGHVS, CDR2 FQNEAQ. This CDR3 spans 13 amino acids. In DNA form, the CDR3 reads TGTGCCAGCAGCTCGAGCGTAAGCTACGAGCAGTACTTC. Its protein product is CASSSSVSYEQYF. Full variable domain (remainder filled in from reference TRBV7-8 and TRBJ2-7): GAGVSQSPRYKVAKRGQDVALRCDPISGHVSLFWYQQALGQGPEFLTYFQNEAQLDKSGLPSDRFFAERPEGSVSTLKIQRTQQEDSAVYLCASSSSVSYEQYFGPGTRLTVT.

V is TRBV6-2 or TRBV6-3 and J is TRBJ1-2, with TRBD1 matching 7 bases. Per germline, CDR1 MNHEY and CDR2 SVGEGT. The CDR3 covers 15 residues. CDR3 sequence reads: CDGSYLRQGDYGYTF. CDR3 nucleotides: TGTGACGGCAGTTACTTACGACAGGGCGACTATGGCTACACCTTC.

The chain's CDR3 is CASSPGTGGTEAFF. For the CDR3, the DNA is TGTGCCAGCAGTCCCGGGACAGGGGGGACTGAAGCTTTCTTT. The chain recombines TRBV27 with TRBJ1-1; TRBD1 aligns across 11 bases. This CDR3 spans 14 amino acids. The germline gives CDR1 MNHEY, CDR2 SMNVEV (reference sequence). The ends lost 5 bases at V and 5 bases at J; junction bases unmatched: 4.

This clonotype occurred once. The chain carries TRBV20-1 and TRBJ1-2, with 7 bases aligning to TRBD1. There are 13 residues in the CDR3. The trim removed 4 bases at V and 4 bases at J, leaving 6 bases unmatched. Germline V gene data show CDR1 as DFQATT and CDR2 as SNEGSKA (reference sequence). The CDR3 reads CSAKGTDLYGYTF. Here the CDR3 DNA reads TGCAGTGCTAAAGGGACAGATCTCTATGGCTACACCTTC.

CDR3 coding DNA: TGTGCCAGCAGTAACCGGGACGCTTCCTACAATGAGCAGTTCTTC. This translates into CASSNRDASYNEQFF. The chain links TRBV28 to TRBJ2-1; D might be TRBD1 or TRBD2, each matching 5 bases. The CDR3 spans 15 residues. Germline V CDR1 and CDR2: MDHEN, SYDVKM. Trimming removed 5 bases at V and 1 base at J, with 12 bases between.

The rearrangement joins TRBV10-3 to TRBJ1-6; TRBD1 aligns across 9 bases. V shed 3 bases and J 10 bases; nucleotides not matched to a gene: 22. Germline CDR1 and CDR2: ENHRY and SYGVKD. The CDR3 is made up of 20 amino acids. This CDR3 reads CAISDPTGGAGSSYDSPLHF. The CDR3 DNA reads TGTGCCATCAGTGACCCTACAGGGGGCGCGGGGAGCTCCTATGACTCACCCCTCCACTTT.

The genes are TRBV9 and TRBJ2-1, with TRBD2 matching over 13 bases. The CDR3 runs 19 residues. Germline V gives CDR1 SGDLS, CDR2 YYNGEE. The junction had 19 bases not matched to a gene; V was cut back by 3 bases and J by 10 bases. As DNA, the CDR3 is TGTGCCAGCAGCGCTGGTCGTACTAGCGGGGGGGCCAGGGGTGAGGAGCAGTTCTTC. As protein: CASSAGRTSGGARGEEQFF.

Here the CDR3 reads CATSDRTGARPQHF. DNA of the CDR3: TGTGCCACCAGTGACCGGACAGGGGCTCGGCCCCAGCATTTT. The chain links TRBV9 to TRBJ1-5, with 9 positions matching TRBD1. This CDR3 is built from 14 residues. Unmatched junction bases numbered 13, after V lost 9 bases and J lost 9 bases. Germline V CDR1 and CDR2: SGDLS, YYNGEE.

The chain recombines TRBV13 with TRBJ1-5; D uncertain. Germline CDR1 is PRHDT and CDR2 is FYEKMQ (reference sequence). Trimming pared 3 bases from V and 0 bases from J, leaving 6 bases between. The CDR3 runs to 14 residues. CDR3 coding DNA: TGTGCCAGCAGCTTCGAGACTAGCAATCAGCCCCAGCATTTT. It encodes CASSFETSNQPQHF.

In its sample, this clonotype was seen once. The rearrangement uses TRBV7-9 and TRBJ2-1, with 16 positions matching TRBD2. The germline CDR1 and CDR2 sequences are SEHNR and FQNEAQ (reference sequence). V shed 2 bases and J 6 bases; nucleotides not matched to a gene: 13. The CDR3 length is 20 residues. CDR3 region: CASSLPVRGTSGGAFNEQFF. The CDR3 DNA reads TGTGCCAGCAGCTTACCAGTTAGGGGGACTAGCGGGGGGGCCTTCAATGAGCAGTTCTTC.

The chain is built from TRBV2 and TRBJ1-2, with D uncertain. The CDR3 spans 13 residues. The ends were cut back, 6 bases at V and 0 bases at J, with 8 bases in the middle. Germline values: CDR1 SNHLY, CDR2 FYNNEI. The CDR3 reads CASSVSTNYGYTF. The CDR3 DNA reads as TGTGCCAGCAGCGTCAGTACTAACTATGGCTACACCTTC.

This clonotype was seen ten or more times. The V call is TRBV2, the J call TRBJ1-2; 9 nucleotides agree with TRBD1. CDR1 is SNHLY and CDR2 is FYNNEI in the germline V gene. Trimming removed 6 bases from V and 3 bases from J; junction bases left unmatched: 8. The CDR3 is 15 amino acids. This CDR3 is CASSPDRGGDYGYTF. DNA for the CDR3: TGTGCCAGCAGCCCGGACAGGGGAGGGGACTATGGCTACACCTTC.

This clonotype was seen many times. V and J are TRBV12-3 or TRBV12-4 and TRBJ1-1, with TRBD1 as a possible D gene (6 bases). V was clipped by 6 bases and J by 3 bases, with 14 bases between them. This CDR3 spans 14 amino acids. The CDR3 here is CASSHSGGHTEAFF. The DNA for the CDR3 is TGTGCCAGCAGCCATTCTGGGGGGCACACTGAAGCTTTCTTT.